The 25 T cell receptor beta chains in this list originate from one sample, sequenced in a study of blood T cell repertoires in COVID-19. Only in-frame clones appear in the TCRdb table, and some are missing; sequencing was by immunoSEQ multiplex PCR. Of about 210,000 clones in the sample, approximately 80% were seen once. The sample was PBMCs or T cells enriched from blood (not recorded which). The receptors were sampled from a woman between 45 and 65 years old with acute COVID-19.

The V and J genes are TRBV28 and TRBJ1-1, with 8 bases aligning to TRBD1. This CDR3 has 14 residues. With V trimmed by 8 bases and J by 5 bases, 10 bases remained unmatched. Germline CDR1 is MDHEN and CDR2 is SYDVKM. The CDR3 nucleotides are TGTGCCAGCCATCGCAGGGGGCGTAGAACTGAAGCTTTCTTT. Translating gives CASHRRGRRTEAFF.

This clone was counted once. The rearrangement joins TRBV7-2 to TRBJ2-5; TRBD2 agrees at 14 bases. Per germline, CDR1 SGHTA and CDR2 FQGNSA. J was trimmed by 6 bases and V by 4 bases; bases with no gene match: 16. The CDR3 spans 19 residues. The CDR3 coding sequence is TGTGCCAGCAGCTCACCGACTAGCGGGGGGGCCGGTTCGATGAAGACCCAGTACTTC. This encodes CASSSPTSGGAGSMKTQYF.

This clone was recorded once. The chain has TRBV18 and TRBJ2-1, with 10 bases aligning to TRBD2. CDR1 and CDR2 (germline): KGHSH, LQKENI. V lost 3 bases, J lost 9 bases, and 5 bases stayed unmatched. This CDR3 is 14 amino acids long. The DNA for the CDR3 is TGTGCCAGCTCACCTCCTAGCGGGAGTTCTGAGCAGTTCTTC. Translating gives CASSPPSGSSEQFF. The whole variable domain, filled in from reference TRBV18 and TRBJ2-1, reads NAGVMQNPRHLVRRRGQEARLRCSPMKGHSHVYWYRQLPEEGLKFMVYLQKENIIDESGMPKERFSAEFPKEGPSILRIQQVVRGDSAAYFCASSPPSGSSEQFFGPGTRLTVL.

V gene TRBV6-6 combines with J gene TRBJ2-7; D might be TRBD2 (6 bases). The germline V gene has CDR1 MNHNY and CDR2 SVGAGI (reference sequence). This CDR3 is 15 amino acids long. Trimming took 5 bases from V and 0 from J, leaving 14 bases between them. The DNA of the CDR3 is TGTGCCAGCAGTGACGGGACTCATAGCTCCTACGAGCAGTACTTC. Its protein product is CASSDGTHSSYEQYF.

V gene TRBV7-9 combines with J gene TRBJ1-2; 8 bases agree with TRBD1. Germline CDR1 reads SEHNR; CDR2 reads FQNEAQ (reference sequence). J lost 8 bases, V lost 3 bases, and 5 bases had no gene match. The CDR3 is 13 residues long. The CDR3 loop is CASSFSGGAGYTF. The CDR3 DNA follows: TGTGCCAGCAGCTTTTCAGGGGGCGCGGGCTACACCTTC.

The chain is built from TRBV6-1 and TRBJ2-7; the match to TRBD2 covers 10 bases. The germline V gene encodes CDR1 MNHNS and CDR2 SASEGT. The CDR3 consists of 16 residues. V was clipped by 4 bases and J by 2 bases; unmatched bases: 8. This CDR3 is CASSGGSGRRTYEQYF. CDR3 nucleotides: TGTGCCAGCAGTGGAGGTAGCGGGAGGAGAACCTACGAGCAGTACTTC.

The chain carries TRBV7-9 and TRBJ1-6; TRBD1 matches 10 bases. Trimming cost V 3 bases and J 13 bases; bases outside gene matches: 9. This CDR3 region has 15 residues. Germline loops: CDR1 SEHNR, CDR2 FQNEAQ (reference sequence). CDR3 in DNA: TGTGCCAGCAGCTTCCCCGGGACAGGGGTAATTCCCCTCCACTTT. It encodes CASSFPGTGVIPLHF.

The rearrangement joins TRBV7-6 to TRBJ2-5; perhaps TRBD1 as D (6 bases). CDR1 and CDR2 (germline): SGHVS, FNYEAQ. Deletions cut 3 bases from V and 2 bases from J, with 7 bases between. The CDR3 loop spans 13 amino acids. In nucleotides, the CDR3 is TGTGCCAGCAGCTTCGGACAGCAAGAGACCCAGTACTTC. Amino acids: CASSFGQQETQYF.

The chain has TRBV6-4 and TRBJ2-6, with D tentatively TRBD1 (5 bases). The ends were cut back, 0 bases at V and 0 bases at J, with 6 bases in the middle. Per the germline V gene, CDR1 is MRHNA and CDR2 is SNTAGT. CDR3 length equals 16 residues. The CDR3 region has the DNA TGTGCCAGCAGTGACTCAGGGGCCTCTGGGGCCAACGTCCTGACTTTC. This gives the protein CASSDSGASGANVLTF.

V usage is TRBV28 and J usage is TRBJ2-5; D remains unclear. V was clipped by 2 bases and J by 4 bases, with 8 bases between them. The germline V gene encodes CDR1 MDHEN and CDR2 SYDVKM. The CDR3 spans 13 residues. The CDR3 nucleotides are TGTGCCAGCAGTTTACCAGCGACAGAGACCCAGTACTTC. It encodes CASSLPATETQYF.

For the CDR3, the DNA is TGTGCCAGCAGCTTAGGGTCTAGCGATACGCAGTATTTT. Protein sequence: CASSLGSSDTQYF. V usage is TRBV11-2 and J usage is TRBJ2-3, with D perhaps TRBD2 (5 bases). Germline V CDR1 and CDR2: SGHAT, FQNNGV. The CDR3 sequence is 13 residues long. Trimming took 1 base from V and 6 from J, leaving 8 bases between them.

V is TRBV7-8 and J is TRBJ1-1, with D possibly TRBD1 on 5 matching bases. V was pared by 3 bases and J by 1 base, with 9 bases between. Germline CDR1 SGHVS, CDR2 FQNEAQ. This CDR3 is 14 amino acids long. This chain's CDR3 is CASSFGAGNTEAFF. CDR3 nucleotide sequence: TGTGCCAGCAGCTTTGGGGCAGGGAACACTGAAGCTTTCTTT.

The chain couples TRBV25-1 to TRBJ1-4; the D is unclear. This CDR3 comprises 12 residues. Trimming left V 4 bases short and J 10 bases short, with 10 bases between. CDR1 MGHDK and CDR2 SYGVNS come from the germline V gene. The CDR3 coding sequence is TGTGCCAGCAGTGCCGATTCGGGAAAACTGTTTTTT. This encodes CASSADSGKLFF.

This chain's CDR3 is CASSQDRRNTGELFF. The CDR3 nucleotides are TGTGCCAGCAGCCAGGACAGAAGGAACACCGGGGAGCTGTTTTTT. The chain has TRBV7-2 and TRBJ2-2; TRBD1 might be the D (6 bases). Trimming took off 5 bases at V and 1 base at J, with 11 bases between the two ends. There are 15 residues in the CDR3. Germline lookup yields CDR1 SGHTA and CDR2 FQGNSA.

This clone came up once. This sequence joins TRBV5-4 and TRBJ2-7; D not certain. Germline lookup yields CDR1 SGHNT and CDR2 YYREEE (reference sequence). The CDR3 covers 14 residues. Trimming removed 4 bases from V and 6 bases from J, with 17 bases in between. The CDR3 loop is CASSPPGRGGEQYF. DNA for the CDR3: TGTGCCAGCAGCCCACCGGGTCGAGGCGGCGAGCAGTACTTC.

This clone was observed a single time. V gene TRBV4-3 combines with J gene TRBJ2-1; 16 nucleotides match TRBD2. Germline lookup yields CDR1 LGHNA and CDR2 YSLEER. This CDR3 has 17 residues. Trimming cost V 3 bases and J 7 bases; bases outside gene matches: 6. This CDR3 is CASSHYGTSGGANEQFF. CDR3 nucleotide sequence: TGCGCCAGCAGCCACTACGGGACTAGCGGGGGGGCGAATGAGCAGTTCTTC.

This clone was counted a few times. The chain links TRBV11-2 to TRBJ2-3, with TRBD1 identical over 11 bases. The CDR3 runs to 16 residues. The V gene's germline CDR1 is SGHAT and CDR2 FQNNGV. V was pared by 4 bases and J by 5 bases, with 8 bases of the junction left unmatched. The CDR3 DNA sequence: TGTGCCAGCAGCTCTCAAGGACAGGGGGCGTTAGATACGCAGTATTTT. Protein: CASSSQGQGALDTQYF.

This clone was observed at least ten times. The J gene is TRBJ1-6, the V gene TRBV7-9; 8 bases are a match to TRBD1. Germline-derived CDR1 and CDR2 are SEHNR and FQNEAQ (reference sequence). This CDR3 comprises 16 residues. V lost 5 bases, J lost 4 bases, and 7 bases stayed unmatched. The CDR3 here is CASSNGQGFYNSPLHF. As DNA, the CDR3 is TGTGCCAGCAGCAATGGACAGGGCTTTTATAATTCACCCCTCCACTTT.

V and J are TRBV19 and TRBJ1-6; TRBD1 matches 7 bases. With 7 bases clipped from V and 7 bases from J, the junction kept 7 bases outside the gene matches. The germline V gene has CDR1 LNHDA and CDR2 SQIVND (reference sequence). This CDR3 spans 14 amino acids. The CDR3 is CASMDRQRNSPLHF. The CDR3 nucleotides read TGTGCCAGTATGGACAGGCAAAGAAATTCACCCCTCCACTTT.

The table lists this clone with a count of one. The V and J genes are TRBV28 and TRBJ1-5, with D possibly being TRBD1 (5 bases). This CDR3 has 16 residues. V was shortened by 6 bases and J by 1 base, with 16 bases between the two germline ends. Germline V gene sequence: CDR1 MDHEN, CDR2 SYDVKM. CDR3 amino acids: CASSSAGGESNQPQHF. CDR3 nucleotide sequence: TGTGCCAGCAGCTCGGCGGGGGGTGAGAGCAATCAGCCCCAGCATTTT.

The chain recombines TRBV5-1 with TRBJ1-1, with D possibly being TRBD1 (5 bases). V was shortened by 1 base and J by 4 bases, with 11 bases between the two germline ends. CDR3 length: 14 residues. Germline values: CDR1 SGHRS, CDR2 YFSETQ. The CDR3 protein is CASSLSGGGTEAFF. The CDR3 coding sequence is TGCGCCAGCAGCTTGAGTGGGGGAGGCACTGAAGCTTTCTTT.

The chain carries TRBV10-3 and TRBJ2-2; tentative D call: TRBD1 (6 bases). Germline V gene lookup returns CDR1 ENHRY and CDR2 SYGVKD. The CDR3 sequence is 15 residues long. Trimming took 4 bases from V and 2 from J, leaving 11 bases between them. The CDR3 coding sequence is TGTGCCATCAGTGGATCGACAGGAAACACCGGGGAGCTGTTTTTT. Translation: CAISGSTGNTGELFF.

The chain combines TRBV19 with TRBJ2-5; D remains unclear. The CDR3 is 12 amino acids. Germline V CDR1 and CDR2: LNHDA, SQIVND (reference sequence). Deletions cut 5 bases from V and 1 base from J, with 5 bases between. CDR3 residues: CASSLPQETQYF. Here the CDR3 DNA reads TGTGCCAGTAGTCTCCCCCAAGAGACCCAGTACTTC.

The CDR3 loop is CSGLAGARGEKLFF. Here the CDR3 DNA reads TGCAGCGGCCTCGCGGGGGCGCGGGGGGAAAAACTGTTTTTT. The rearrangement links TRBV29-1 to TRBJ1-4, with D perhaps matching TRBD1 (6 bases). This CDR3 spans 14 amino acids. Germline-derived CDR1 and CDR2 are SQVTM and ANQGSEA. V was cut by 7 bases and J by 8 bases, with 20 bases left in between.

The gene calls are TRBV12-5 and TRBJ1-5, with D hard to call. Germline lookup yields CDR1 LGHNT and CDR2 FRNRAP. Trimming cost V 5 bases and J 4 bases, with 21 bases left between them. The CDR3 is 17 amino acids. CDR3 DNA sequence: TGTGCTAGTGGTCCACCCTATTTGGGAGCAGCAAATCAGCCCCAGCATTTT. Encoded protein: CASGPPYLGAANQPQHF.